A single sample gave rise to the 24 T cell receptor beta chains below, sequenced in a study of T-cell memory formation after mild COVID-19. From the 5' RACE reads, TCRdb called clonotypes with MiXCR, one entry per CDR3 protein. The sample contains about 260,000 distinct CDR3 sequences, 15% to 20% of which appear only once. The sequenced material came from PBMCs or a T cell subset sorted from them (not recorded which). These receptors were taken from a man between 18 and 35 years old who had mild COVID-19 (a few samples of this study predate the infection). Cell type and time point are not known.

The V gene is TRBV7-2, the J gene TRBJ2-7, with a tentative D call TRBD2 (6 bases). The germline V and J ends were trimmed by 5 bases and 0 bases, with 14 bases remaining between them. Germline V lookup: CDR1 SGHTA, CDR2 FQGNSA. CDR3 size: 15 residues. The CDR3 is CASSAGLLSSYEQYF. In nucleotides, the CDR3 is TGTGCCAGCAGCGCGGGACTCCTGAGCTCCTACGAGCAGTACTTC.

This clonotype was detected a few times. The chain combines TRBV7-8 with TRBJ2-5; perhaps TRBD2 as D (5 bases). The germline V and J ends were trimmed by 5 bases and 2 bases, with 12 bases remaining between them. This CDR3 has 14 residues. Looked up from germline, CDR1 is SGHVS and CDR2 is FQNEAQ. For the CDR3, the DNA is TGTGCCAGCAGCCCCACGGAGGAACAAGAGACCCAGTACTTC. Encoded protein: CASSPTEEQETQYF.

This clonotype was recorded a few times. The chain combines TRBV5-1 with TRBJ2-7, with TRBD1 matching over 8 bases. The V segment lost 3 bases and the J segment 3 bases; nucleotides outside the gene matches: 11. The CDR3 sequence is 16 residues long. Looked up from germline, CDR1 is SGHRS and CDR2 is YFSETQ. CDR3 sequence reads: CASSYYPGQANYEQYF. The CDR3 DNA reads TGCGCCAGCAGCTATTACCCGGGACAGGCCAACTACGAGCAGTACTTC. Full variable domain (rest looked up from reference TRBV5-1 and TRBJ2-7): KAGVTQTPRYLIKTRGQQVTLSCSPISGHRSVSWYQQTPGQGLQFLFEYFSETQRNKGNFPGRFSGRQFSNSRSEMNVSTLELGDSALYLCASSYYPGQANYEQYFGPGTRLTVT.

V is TRBV13 and J is TRBJ2-1; 8 positions match TRBD1. CDR3 length: 15 residues. Germline values: CDR1 PRHDT, CDR2 FYEKMQ (reference sequence). Trimming at V came to 5 bases and at J to 3 bases, leaving 6 bases not matched to a gene. CDR3 loop: CASSLGQGYYNEQFF. CDR3 nucleotides: TGTGCCAGCAGCCTTGGACAGGGCTACTACAATGAGCAGTTCTTC.

The chain links TRBV11-2 to TRBJ2-5, with 7 nucleotides matching TRBD2. V dropped 0 bases and J dropped 4; count of bases not matched to a gene: 11. This CDR3 has 17 amino acids. Per germline, CDR1 SGHAT and CDR2 FQNNGV. CDR3 sequence reads: CASSLDFWGGVPETQYF. The CDR3 nucleotides are TGTGCCAGCAGCTTAGATTTCTGGGGGGGGGTCCCAGAGACCCAGTACTTC.

Only a few counts were recorded for this clonotype. The chain couples TRBV5-4 to TRBJ1-5, with TRBD1 matching over 7 bases. CDR1 and CDR2 from the germline V gene are SGHNT and YYREEE (reference sequence). This CDR3 has 15 residues. V gave up 4 bases and J gave up 2 bases; unmatched junction bases: 6. This CDR3 is CASSINRGRNQPQHF. CDR3 DNA sequence: TGTGCCAGCAGCATTAACAGGGGACGCAATCAGCCCCAGCATTTT. The complete variable domain, with remaining parts taken from reference TRBV5-4 and TRBJ1-5, reads ETGVTQSPTHLIKTRGQQVTLRCSSQSGHNTVSWYQQALGQGPQFIFQYYREEENGRGNFPPRFSGLQFPNYSSELNVNALELDDSALYLCASSINRGRNQPQHFGDGTRLSIL.

V and J are TRBV12-3 or TRBV12-4 and TRBJ1-2; no definite D call. The CDR3 is made up of 16 amino acids. V lost 2 bases and J lost 0, with 13 bases in between. CDR3 sequence reads: CASSLRPAPSNYGYTF. The CDR3 nucleotides are TGTGCCAGCAGTTTACGGCCGGCACCTTCTAACTATGGCTACACCTTC.

This sequence joins TRBV4-1 and TRBJ2-1; 11 positions agree with TRBD2. The CDR3 sequence is 19 residues long. Losses at the gene ends were 1 base for V and 0 bases for J; bases not matched to a gene: 8. CDR1 and CDR2 from the germline V gene are MGHRA and YSYEKL. The CDR3 sequence: CASSQVGLAGGFSYNEQFF. CDR3 bases: TGCGCCAGCAGCCAAGTAGGGCTAGCGGGGGGCTTCTCCTACAATGAGCAGTTCTTC.

This clonotype was seen more than once but under ten times. The chain uses TRBV5-1 and TRBJ2-5, with D maybe TRBD1 (7 bases). This CDR3 region has 15 residues. Germline values: CDR1 SGHRS, CDR2 YFSETQ. The ends were cut back, 0 bases at V and 5 bases at J, with 14 bases in the middle. DNA of the CDR3: TGCGCCAGCAGCTTGGGGGACAGCCGGGAGGAGACCCAGTACTTC. As protein: CASSLGDSREETQYF.

The chain couples TRBV24-1 to TRBJ1-3; D not resolved. V gave up 2 bases and J gave up 2 bases, with 3 bases separating them. The length of the CDR3 is 13 residues. CDR1 is KGHDR and CDR2 is SFDVKD in the germline V gene. CDR3 amino acids: CATSDYAGNTIYF. The CDR3 DNA follows: TGTGCCACCAGTGATTACGCTGGAAACACCATATATTTT.

The chain combines TRBV5-6 with TRBJ1-2; D remains unclear. Looked up from germline, CDR1 is SGHDT and CDR2 is YYEEEE. The V and J ends lost 1 base and 4 bases respectively, with 11 bases between them. CDR3 size: 14 residues. CDR3 in amino acids: CASSLSDGLYGYTF. The CDR3 DNA is TGTGCCAGCAGCTTGTCGGACGGACTCTATGGCTACACCTTC.

The chain employs TRBV6-5 and TRBJ2-3; 8 nucleotides align to TRBD2. V lost 6 bases, J lost 5 bases, and 4 bases stayed unmatched. Germline values: CDR1 MNHEY, CDR2 SVGAGI. The CDR3 has 13 residues. CDR3 nucleotide sequence: TGTGCCAGCAGACCGGGAGGGGGAGATACGCAGTATTTT. Its protein product is CASRPGGGDTQYF.

This clonotype appeared a few times. The chain links TRBV19 to TRBJ1-1; D is undetermined. Germline values: CDR1 LNHDA, CDR2 SQIVND (reference sequence). The CDR3 extends over 12 amino acids. V was clipped by 6 bases and J by 3 bases, with 8 bases between them. CDR3 bases: TGTGCCAGTAGCGAGGCACACACTGAAGCTTTCTTT. Its translation: CASSEAHTEAFF.

The sample holds a few counts of this clonotype. This sequence joins TRBV6-4 and TRBJ2-7; D perhaps matches TRBD2 (6 bases). V lost 8 bases and J lost 2, with 10 bases in between. In germline, CDR1 is MRHNA, CDR2 SNTAGT. This CDR3 has 12 amino acids. The DNA of the CDR3 is TGTGCCAGCCCCAGGAGGGCCTACGAGCAGTACGTC. Translating it yields CASPRRAYEQYV.

This clonotype appeared many times. The rearrangement joins TRBV7-9 to TRBJ2-3, with 7 bases aligning to TRBD1. CDR1 and CDR2 (germline): SEHNR, FQNEAQ (reference sequence). The length of the CDR3 is 13 residues. The ends lost 11 bases at V and 2 bases at J; junction bases unmatched: 7. This CDR3 reads CAGLRGPTDTQYF. CDR3 bases: TGTGCCGGGCTGAGGGGGCCCACAGATACGCAGTATTTT.

This clonotype appeared a few times. The chain combines TRBV7-6 with TRBJ2-3, with TRBD2 identical over 9 bases. V trimming: 3 bases; J trimming: 2 bases; junction bases outside the gene matches: 6. CDR3 size: 16 residues. Germline V gene lookup returns CDR1 SGHVS and CDR2 FNYEAQ. CDR3 bases: TGTGCCAGCAGCTTCGGCGGGGGGGGAATCACAGATACGCAGTATTTT. Protein product: CASSFGGGGITDTQYF.

The table lists this clonotype with a few counts. V usage is TRBV6-5 and J usage is TRBJ2-6, with 9 bases aligning to TRBD2. With V trimmed by 0 bases and J by 3 bases, 6 bases remained unmatched. CDR1 is MNHEY, CDR2 SVGAGI, per germline. The CDR3 totals 18 residues. The CDR3 is CASSYSGGGADGANVLTF. CDR3 bases: TGTGCCAGCAGTTACTCAGGCGGGGGGGCAGATGGGGCCAACGTCCTGACTTTC.

The chain employs TRBV20-1 and TRBJ2-3, with no clear D. The CDR3 sequence is 13 residues long. Germline-derived CDR1 and CDR2 are DFQATT and SNEGSKA (reference sequence). V was pared by 1 base and J by 4 bases, with 9 bases between. This CDR3 is CSARVPGADTQYF. The CDR3 DNA is TGCAGTGCTAGAGTTCCTGGCGCAGATACGCAGTATTTT.

This clonotype was found a few times. The chain recombines TRBV20-1 with TRBJ2-1; D unresolved. Germline values: CDR1 DFQATT, CDR2 SNEGSKA (reference sequence). V was pared by 6 bases and J by 2 bases, with 14 bases between. This CDR3 contains 14 residues. This chain's CDR3 is CSAPRMSAYNEQFF. The CDR3 region has the DNA TGCAGTGCCCCTCGGATGAGCGCCTACAATGAGCAGTTCTTC.

This clonotype was detected a few times. The chain combines TRBV5-1 with TRBJ2-7; D is unresolved. The CDR3 length is 13 residues. Germline V gene data show CDR1 as SGHRS and CDR2 as YFSETQ. Deletions cut 0 bases from V and 3 bases from J, with 7 bases between. CDR3 sequence: CASSLELRYEQYF. CDR3 coding DNA: TGCGCCAGCAGCTTGGAATTGCGCTACGAGCAGTACTTC.

This clonotype has only a few counts. The chain couples TRBV6-2 or TRBV6-3 to TRBJ1-5; D uncertain. V lost 0 bases to trimming and J lost 7 bases, with 7 bases between them. Germline CDR1 and CDR2: MNHEY and SVGEGT. This CDR3 spans 13 amino acids. For the CDR3, the DNA is TGTGCCAGCAGTTACTCGACTGTACAGCCCCAGCATTTT. Translation: CASSYSTVQPQHF.

The sample holds a few counts of this clonotype. This chain uses TRBV7-2 with TRBJ2-1, with D perhaps being TRBD1 or TRBD2 (5 bases each). V gave up 6 bases and J gave up 4 bases, with 16 bases separating them. CDR3 length: 15 amino acids. Germline V gene lookup returns CDR1 SGHTA and CDR2 FQGNSA. CDR3 sequence reads: CASRYGTEAYNEQFF. The CDR3 DNA reads TGTGCCAGCAGATATGGGACGGAGGCGTACAATGAGCAGTTCTTC. The variable domain in full, completed from reference TRBV7-2 and TRBJ2-1, reads GAGVSQSPSNKVTEKGKDVELRCDPISGHTALYWYRQSLGQGLEFLIYFQGNSAPDKSGLPSDRFSAERTGGSVSTLTIQRTQQEDSAVYLCASRYGTEAYNEQFFGPGTRLTVL.

This clonotype was recorded a few times. The V gene is TRBV4-1, the J gene TRBJ2-7, with D uncertain. Trimming shortened V by 6 bases and J by 4 bases, and 7 bases separated the two germline ends. CDR3 length equals 11 residues. Germline CDR1 MGHRA, CDR2 YSYEKL. The CDR3 spells CASRGGYEQYF. The CDR3 nucleotides read TGCGCCAGCAGGGGTGGATACGAGCAGTACTTC.

The sample holds a few counts of this clonotype. The chain has TRBV5-6 and TRBJ2-7, with 13 bases aligning to TRBD2. The V gene's germline CDR1 is SGHDT and CDR2 YYEEEE. The trim removed 9 bases at V and 3 bases at J, leaving 3 bases unmatched. CDR3 length: 13 residues. CDR3 coding DNA: TGTGCCAAGGGACTAGCGGGGTTCTACGAGCAGTACTTC. Its translation: CAKGLAGFYEQYF.